One TCR beta chain is described in this entry. Its antigen is as yet unknown. The source of the sample is a study of T cells in Graves' hyperthyroidism and ophthalmopathy. Study-level points and caveats: Ophthalmopathy was separated from stable hyperthyroidism by a 13 V-J model. Blood also carried most thyroid clonotypes expanded above 0.001.

There were TCR beta CDR3 regions amplified from RNA transcripts. The HTBI primer set drove a first-round RT-PCR of the TCR CDR3. TCRdb re-called the multiplex PCR reads with MiXCR, one entry per CDR3 protein. Here the sample spans around 240,000 distinct CDR3 sequences, about 15% being singletons. The J segment lost 3 bases and the V segment lost 5 bases, leaving 16 bases of the junction unmatched. Germline CDR1 is SEHNR and CDR2 is FQNEAQ (reference sequence). The CDR3 is 18 amino acids. Newly diagnosed hyperthyroidism, duration under 2 months, in patients aged 18 to 65. From more than 9 ml of fresh peripheral blood, PBMCs were isolated.

The TCR comes from a woman between 35 and 50 years old with Graves' hyperthyroidism that later progressed to Graves' ophthalmopathy. Specimen: blood. This rearrangement joins TRBV7-9 to TRBJ2-1; 7 nucleotides line up with TRBD1. The CDR3 loop is CASSPNLLQGFLYNEQFF. The CDR3 DNA follows: TGTGCCAGCAGCCCAAACTTACTACAGGGGTTCCTCTACAATGAGCAGTTCTTC. Combining the CDR3 with reference TRBV7-9 and TRBJ2-1 gives the whole variable domain DTGVSQNPRHKITKRGQNVTFRCDPISEHNRLYWYRQTLGQGPEFLTYFQNEAQLEKSRLLSDRFSAERPKGSFSTLEIQRTEQGDSAMYLCASSPNLLQGFLYNEQFFGPGTRLTVL.